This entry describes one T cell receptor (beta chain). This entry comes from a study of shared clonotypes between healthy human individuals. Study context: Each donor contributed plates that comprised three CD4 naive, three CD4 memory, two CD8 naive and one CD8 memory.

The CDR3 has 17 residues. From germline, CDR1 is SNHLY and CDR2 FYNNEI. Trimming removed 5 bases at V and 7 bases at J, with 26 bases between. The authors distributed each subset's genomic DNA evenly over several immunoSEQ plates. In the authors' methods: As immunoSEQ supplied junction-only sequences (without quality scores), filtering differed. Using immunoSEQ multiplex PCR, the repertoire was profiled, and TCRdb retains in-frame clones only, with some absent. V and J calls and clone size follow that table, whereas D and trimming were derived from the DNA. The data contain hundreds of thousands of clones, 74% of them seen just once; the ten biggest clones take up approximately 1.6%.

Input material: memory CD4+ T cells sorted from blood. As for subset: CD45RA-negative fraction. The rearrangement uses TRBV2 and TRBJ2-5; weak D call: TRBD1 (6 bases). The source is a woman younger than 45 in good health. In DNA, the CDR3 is TGTGCCAGCAGTTCCGAGATGCAGGGGCTGCAGAAGCGGACCCAGTACTTC. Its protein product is CASSSEMQGLQKRTQYF.